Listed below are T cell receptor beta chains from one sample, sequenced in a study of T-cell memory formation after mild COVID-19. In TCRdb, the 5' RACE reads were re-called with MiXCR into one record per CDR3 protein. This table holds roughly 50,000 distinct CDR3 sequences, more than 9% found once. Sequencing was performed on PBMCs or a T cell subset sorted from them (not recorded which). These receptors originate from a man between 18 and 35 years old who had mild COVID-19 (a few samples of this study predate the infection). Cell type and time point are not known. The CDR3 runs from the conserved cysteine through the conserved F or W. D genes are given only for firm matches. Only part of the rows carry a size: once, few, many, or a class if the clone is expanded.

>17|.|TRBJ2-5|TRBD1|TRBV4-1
CASSLDDWTGGQETQYF
TGCGCCAGCAGCCTAGACGACTGGACAGGGGGGCAAGAGACCCAGTACTTC
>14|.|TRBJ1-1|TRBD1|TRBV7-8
CASTVDRGNTEAFF
TGTGCCAGCACCGTGGACAGGGGGAACACTGAAGCTTTCTTT
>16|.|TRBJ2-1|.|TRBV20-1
CSAREPGRSSYNEQFF
TGCAGTGCTAGAGAGCCGGGGCGTAGCTCCTACAATGAGCAGTTCTTC
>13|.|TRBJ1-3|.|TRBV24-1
CATSDLDGNTIYF
TGTGCCACCAGTGATTTGGACGGAAACACCATATATTTT
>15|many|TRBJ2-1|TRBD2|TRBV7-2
CASSATSGDYNEQFF
TGTGCCAGCAGCGCAACTAGCGGGGATTACAATGAGCAGTTCTTC
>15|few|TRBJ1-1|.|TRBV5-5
CASSPLGTGNTEAFF
TGTGCCAGCAGCCCCTTAGGGACGGGGAACACTGAAGCTTTCTTT
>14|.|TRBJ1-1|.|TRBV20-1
CSARDRRGRTEAFF
TGCAGTGCTAGAGATAGGAGGGGCCGGACTGAAGCTTTCTTT
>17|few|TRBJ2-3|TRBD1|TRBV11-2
CASSRRTGPTSTDTQYF
TGTGCCAGCAGCAGACGGACAGGCCCTACTAGCACAGATACGCAGTATTTT
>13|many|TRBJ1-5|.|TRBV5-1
CASSLGSNQPQHF
TGCGCCAGCAGCCTCGGGAGCAATCAGCCCCAGCATTTT
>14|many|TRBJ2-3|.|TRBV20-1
CSASRRALTDTQYF
TGCAGTGCTAGTCGGCGGGCCCTCACCGATACGCAGTATTTT
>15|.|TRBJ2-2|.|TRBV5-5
CASSYSGLFTGELFF
TGTGCCAGCAGTTATTCGGGACTCTTCACCGGGGAGCTGTTTTTT
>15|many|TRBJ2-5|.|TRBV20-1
CSARTGGSFEETQYF
TGCAGTGCTAGGACTGGGGGGAGTTTTGAAGAGACCCAGTACTTC
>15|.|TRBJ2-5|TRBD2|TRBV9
CASSVALAGQETQYF
TGTGCCAGCAGCGTAGCCCTAGCGGGCCAAGAGACCCAGTACTTC
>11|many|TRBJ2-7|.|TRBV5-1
CASSFTDEQYF
TGCGCCAGCAGCTTCACTGACGAGCAGTACTTC